What follows is one T cell receptor (beta chain) and its context. Per the germline V gene, CDR1 is LGHNA and CDR2 is YSLEER. V lost 4 bases to trimming and J lost 4 bases; unmatched junction nucleotides: 6. The CDR3 contains 15 residues. Generated by immunoSEQ multiplex PCR, the TCRdb table keeps only in-frame clones and is missing some. Here the sample spans a few hundred thousand clones, 82% being singletons. This sample was included in a study of blood T cell repertoires in COVID-19. Across the whole study: PBMCs, B-cell-depleted T cells, or T cells were the source of the cDNA or gDNA that made up the material.

This TCR was sampled from a woman aged 80 or older with COVID-19, enrolled during active disease. V and J are TRBV4-3 and TRBJ1-4; TRBD1 aligns across 7 bases. The sample comprised peripheral blood. The CDR3, as DNA: TGCGCCAGCAGCCCTACAGGGGTTAGTAATGAAAAACTGTTTTTT. Translated, it gives CASSPTGVSNEKLFF.